This T cell receptor (beta chain) was identified in a study of blood T cell repertoires in COVID-19. At the level of the study: The analysed material was cDNA or gDNA that came from T cells, B-cell-depleted T cells, or PBMCs.

The CDR3 is 14 amino acids. Germline values: CDR1 LGHDT, CDR2 YNNKEL (reference sequence). Trimming took 2 bases from V and 7 from J, leaving 12 bases between them. Profiled with immunoSEQ multiplex PCR; TCRdb holds only in-frame clones, not every one. Of nearly 300,000 clones in the sample, approximately 88% were seen once. The clonotype comes from a woman aged 25-40 years who had recovered from COVID-19. The rearrangement joins TRBV3-1 (or the pseudogene TRBV3-2) to TRBJ2-1; perhaps TRBD1 as D (5 bases). The source material was peripheral blood. The CDR3 region is CASSQMVAGNEQFF. The CDR3 DNA is TGTGCCAGCAGCCAAATGGTTGCAGGGAATGAGCAGTTCTTC.